The 24 T cell receptor beta chains listed next were all sequenced from one sample in a study of blood T cell repertoires in COVID-19. Some clones are missing from TCRdb's copy, which holds only in-frame ones; the method was immunoSEQ multiplex PCR. The sample contains 300,000 to 500,000 clones, 88% of which appear only once. The source material was PBMCs or T cells enriched from blood (not recorded which). The source of these receptors is a woman between 40 and 55 years old with acute COVID-19.

This chain connects TRBV6-5 to TRBJ2-2, with TRBD1 identical over 7 bases. Germline assignment: CDR1 MNHEY and CDR2 SVGAGI. Unmatched junction bases numbered 6, after V lost 5 bases and J lost 6 bases. The CDR3 covers 14 residues. The CDR3 loop reads CASSPRTGPGELFF. The CDR3 DNA reads TGTGCCAGCAGTCCCCGGACAGGTCCCGGGGAGCTGTTTTTT.

The V call is TRBV27, the J call TRBJ2-7; possibly TRBD2 for D (7 bases). Trimming stripped 5 bases from V and 7 bases from J, with 24 bases between. CDR1 and CDR2 (germline): MNHEY, SMNVEV (reference sequence). The CDR3 is 16 amino acids. The CDR3 region is CASSTAVGGRSREQYF. CDR3 nucleotides: TGTGCCAGCAGTACCGCCGTGGGGGGGCGATCGAGGGAGCAGTACTTC.

The J gene is TRBJ1-6, the V gene TRBV2; D remains unclear. This CDR3 comprises 14 residues. Trimming left V 5 bases short and J 5 bases short, with 10 bases between. Looked up from germline, CDR1 is SNHLY and CDR2 is FYNNEI. The CDR3 DNA reads as TGTGCCAGCAGTCTAGGACTGGATAATTCACCCCTCCACTTT. Translation gives CASSLGLDNSPLHF.

The sample holds a few counts of this clone. The CDR3 nucleotides read TGTGCCAGCAAACAGGGGGCGGATCAGCCCCAGCATTTT. Its translation is CASKQGADQPQHF. The rearrangement joins TRBV18 to TRBJ1-5, with TRBD1 matching 9 bases. Germline CDR1 is KGHSH and CDR2 is LQKENI. The trim removed 8 bases at V and 5 bases at J, leaving 4 bases unmatched. This CDR3 contains 13 residues.

This sequence joins TRBV27 and TRBJ2-1, with TRBD2 identical over 12 bases. CDR1 is MNHEY, CDR2 SMNVEV, per germline (reference sequence). This CDR3 is 16 amino acids long. The V gene end was trimmed by 3 bases and the J gene end by 3 bases; junction bases not matched to a gene: 3. The CDR3 nucleotides read TGTGCCAGCAGTTTGTCTAGCGGGGGGGGCTACAATGAGCAGTTCTTC. Protein: CASSLSSGGGYNEQFF.

This CDR3 reads CAWRKGQGIQETQYF. DNA for the CDR3: TGTGCCTGGAGGAAGGGACAGGGGATCCAAGAGACCCAGTACTTC. The chain combines TRBV30 with TRBJ2-5, with 10 bases fitting TRBD1. Trimming cost V 3 bases and J 1 base; bases outside gene matches: 5. The germline V gene encodes CDR1 GTSNPN and CDR2 SVGIG (reference sequence). This CDR3 region has 15 residues.

The chain joins TRBV6-5 to TRBJ2-5, with TRBD2 matching 8 bases. Germline V gene data show CDR1 as MNHEY and CDR2 as SVGAGI. The V segment lost 7 bases and the J segment 5 bases; nucleotides outside the gene matches: 12. This CDR3 region has 15 residues. The CDR3 reads CASKNGVAGYETQYF. The CDR3, as DNA: TGTGCCAGCAAAAACGGGGTAGCGGGGTATGAGACCCAGTACTTC.

The rearrangement joins TRBV18 to TRBJ1-1, with D uncertain. This CDR3 spans 14 amino acids. In germline, CDR1 is KGHSH, CDR2 LQKENI. Trimming took 3 bases from V and 2 from J, leaving 10 bases between them. In DNA form, the CDR3 reads TGTGCCAGCTCACCGAAGAGCACCAACACTGAAGCTTTCTTT. Translated, it gives CASSPKSTNTEAFF.

The rearrangement links TRBV9 to TRBJ2-3, with D tentatively TRBD2 (5 bases). This CDR3 is 13 amino acids long. Germline V gene data show CDR1 as SGDLS and CDR2 as YYNGEE. V lost 0 bases to trimming and J lost 8 bases, with 10 bases between them. CDR3 DNA sequence: TGTGCCAGCAGCGTAGGTCTAGCAGGTACGCAGTATTTT. Encoded protein: CASSVGLAGTQYF. The entire variable domain, with the rest obtained from reference TRBV9 and TRBJ2-3, is as follows: DSGVTQTPKHLITATGQRVTLRCSPRSGDLSVYWYQQSLDQGLQFLIQYYNGEERAKGNILERFSAQQFPDLHSELNLSSLELGDSALYFCASSVGLAGTQYFGPGTRLTVL.

This chain links TRBV15 with TRBJ2-5; tentatively, D is TRBD2 (6 bases). Per germline, CDR1 LNHNV and CDR2 YYDKDF (reference sequence). V was clipped by 2 bases and J by 5 bases, with 21 bases between them. The CDR3 contains 17 residues. In DNA, the CDR3 is TGTGCCACCAGCAGATATTCAGCGACTAGAATGGAGGAGACCCAGTACTTC. This encodes CATSRYSATRMEETQYF.

The gene calls are TRBV30 and TRBJ1-4, with D tentatively TRBD1 (5 bases). The CDR3 consists of 13 residues. The germline V and J ends were trimmed by 5 bases and 4 bases, with 11 bases remaining between them. Germline assignment: CDR1 GTSNPN and CDR2 SVGIG (reference sequence). For the CDR3, the DNA is TGTGCCTGGGGGGGACTGCTTAATGAAAAACTGTTTTTT. Residues: CAWGGLLNEKLFF.

The CDR3, as DNA: TGTGCCAGCAGCGGGACTGGACGATGGGAGCAGTTCTTC. This encodes CASSGTGRWEQFF. V and J are TRBV5-6 and TRBJ2-1; D is perhaps TRBD2 (6 bases). Germline values: CDR1 SGHDT, CDR2 YYEEEE. V shed 4 bases and J shed 10 bases, with 15 bases lying between them. The CDR3 loop spans 13 amino acids. Using reference TRBV5-6 and TRBJ2-1 for the parts outside the CDR3, the full variable domain is DAGVTQSPTHLIKTRGQQVTLRCSPKSGHDTVSWYQQALGQGPQFIFQYYEEEERQRGNFPDRFSGHQFPNYSSELNVNALLLGDSALYLCASSGTGRWEQFFGPGTRLTVL.

The rearrangement uses TRBV29-1 and TRBJ1-1; no reliable D call. The V end lost 1 base, the J end lost 8 bases, and 11 bases lay between the germline ends. The CDR3 runs to 12 residues. Germline V gives CDR1 SQVTM, CDR2 ANQGSEA. This CDR3 reads CSVEAVSREAFF. The DNA of the CDR3 is TGCAGCGTTGAAGCGGTAAGTAGAGAAGCTTTCTTT.

The chain combines TRBV2 with TRBJ2-5; D is ambiguous. The CDR3 spans 12 residues. Trimming took off 2 bases at V and 5 bases at J, with 6 bases between the two ends. From germline, CDR1 is SNHLY and CDR2 FYNNEI. The CDR3 sequence: CASSEQDETQYF. The CDR3 DNA sequence: TGTGCCAGCAGTGAACAGGATGAGACCCAGTACTTC.

This clone has only one observation. The identical CDR3 is also encoded by other nucleotide sequences in the sample. V gene TRBV29-1 combines with J gene TRBJ1-5; the D gene is possibly TRBD1 (5 bases). The V end was cut by 4 bases, the J end by 0 bases, with 7 bases between. Germline V gene lookup returns CDR1 SQVTM and CDR2 ANQGSEA. This CDR3 comprises 13 residues. CDR3 coding DNA: TGCAGCGTTGGGCAGGGTAGCAATCAGCCCCAGCATTTT. Protein product: CSVGQGSNQPQHF.

The chain combines TRBV29-1 with TRBJ2-5; 8 bases are a match to TRBD1. Germline lookup yields CDR1 SQVTM and CDR2 ANQGSEA. The V gene end was trimmed by 5 bases and the J gene end by 1 base; junction bases not matched to a gene: 3. The CDR3 has 13 residues. Here the CDR3 reads CSVSGQGQETQYF. The CDR3 DNA sequence: TGCAGCGTTTCTGGACAGGGCCAAGAGACCCAGTACTTC. The variable domain in full, with the rest retrieved from reference TRBV29-1 and TRBJ2-5, is SAVISQKPSRDICQRGTSLTIQCQVDSQVTMMFWYRQQPGQSLTLIATANQGSEATYESGFVIDKFPISRPNLTFSTLTVSNMSPEDSSIYLCSVSGQGQETQYFGPGTRLLVL.

This chain links TRBV5-1 with TRBJ1-6; TRBD1 might be the D (5 bases). Between the trimmed V and J ends, which lost 0 bases and 10 bases, there was a span of 17 bases. From germline, CDR1 is SGHRS and CDR2 YFSETQ. This CDR3 contains 16 residues. The CDR3 reads CASSLAGQGAPSPLHF. The DNA of the CDR3 is TGCGCCAGCAGCTTGGCCGGGCAGGGTGCTCCATCACCCCTCCACTTT.

V is TRBV5-6 and J is TRBJ2-2; 15 bases fit TRBD2. Germline CDR1 reads SGHDT; CDR2 reads YYEEEE. The CDR3 contains 16 residues. V trimming: 3 bases; J trimming: 4 bases; junction bases outside the gene matches: 1. The CDR3 spells CASSWGLAGGTGELFF. The CDR3 region has the DNA TGTGCCAGCAGCTGGGGACTAGCGGGGGGCACCGGGGAGCTGTTTTTT.

The rearrangement links TRBV27 to TRBJ1-2; TRBD1 matches at 9 bases. Germline V gene lookup returns CDR1 MNHEY and CDR2 SMNVEV (reference sequence). V was clipped by 2 bases and J by 4 bases; unmatched bases: 8. CDR3 size: 16 residues. The CDR3 protein is CASSLIKDRGSYGYTF. As DNA, the CDR3 is TGTGCCAGCAGTTTAATAAAGGACAGGGGTTCCTATGGCTACACCTTC.

The chain carries TRBV5-6 and TRBJ2-5, with unresolved D. V shed 0 bases and J shed 5 bases, with 11 bases lying between them. Germline values: CDR1 SGHDT, CDR2 YYEEEE. This CDR3 contains 14 residues. CDR3 sequence: CASSLALPPETQYF. DNA of the CDR3: TGTGCCAGCAGCTTGGCCCTTCCCCCGGAGACCCAGTACTTC.

The chain combines TRBV3-1 (or the pseudogene TRBV3-2) with TRBJ1-1; TRBD1 matches 10 bases. The J segment lost 1 base and the V segment lost 8 bases, leaving 10 bases of the junction unmatched. Per the germline V gene, CDR1 is LGHDT and CDR2 is YNNKEL (reference sequence). CDR3 length: 16 residues. As DNA, the CDR3 is TGTGCCAGCGAGCCGGGACAGGGGATGTCGAACACTGAAGCTTTCTTT. This translates into CASEPGQGMSNTEAFF.

The chain links TRBV5-1 to TRBJ2-7; TRBD2 matches 7 bases. CDR3 length: 14 residues. V shed 4 bases and J 6 bases; nucleotides not matched to a gene: 10. Germline values: CDR1 SGHRS, CDR2 YFSETQ. In DNA form, the CDR3 reads TGCGCCAGCAGCCACGGACTAGTCACAGGCGAGCAGTACTTC. This sequence encodes CASSHGLVTGEQYF.

This clone was found a few times. The V and J genes are TRBV2 and TRBJ1-2; TRBD1 agrees at 8 bases. The germline gives CDR1 SNHLY, CDR2 FYNNEI. There are 13 residues in the CDR3. Unmatched junction bases numbered 7, after V lost 5 bases and J lost 8 bases. The CDR3 loop is CASSTDRGQGYTF. The DNA for the CDR3 is TGTGCCAGCAGTACTGACAGGGGACAGGGCTACACCTTC.

The rearrangement uses TRBV20-1 and TRBJ1-1; D might be TRBD1 (5 bases). CDR1 DFQATT and CDR2 SNEGSKA come from the germline V gene (reference sequence). Trimming removed 3 bases from V and 4 bases from J, with 12 bases in between. The CDR3 length is 13 residues. CDR3 DNA: TGCAGTGCTAGTCTCGACAGAACCACTGAAGCTTTCTTT. Translated, it gives CSASLDRTTEAFF.